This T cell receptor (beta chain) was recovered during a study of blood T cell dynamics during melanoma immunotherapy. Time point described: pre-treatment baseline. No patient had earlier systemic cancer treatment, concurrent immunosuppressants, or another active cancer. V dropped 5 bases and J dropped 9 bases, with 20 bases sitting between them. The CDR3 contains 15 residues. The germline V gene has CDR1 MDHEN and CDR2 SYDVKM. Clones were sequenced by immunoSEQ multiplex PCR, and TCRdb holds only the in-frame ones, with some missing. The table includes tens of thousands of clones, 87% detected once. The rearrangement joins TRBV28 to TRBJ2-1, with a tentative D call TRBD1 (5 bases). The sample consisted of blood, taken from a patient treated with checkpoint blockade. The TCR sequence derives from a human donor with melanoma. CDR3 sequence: CASSKTVVSHGEQFF. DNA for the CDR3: TGTGCCAGCAGTAAGACAGTCGTAAGTCACGGTGAGCAGTTCTTC. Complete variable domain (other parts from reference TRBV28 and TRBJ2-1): DVKVTQSSRYLVKRTGEKVFLECVQDMDHENMFWYRQDPGLGLRLIYFSYDVKMKEKGDIPEGYSVSREKKERFSLILESASTNQTSMYLCASSKTVVSHGEQFFGPGTRLTVL.